This TCR beta chain is drawn from a study of shared clonotypes between healthy human individuals. Clones were read by immunoSEQ multiplex PCR, and TCRdb kept only the in-frame ones, dropping some. Of roughly 1.5 million clones listed, 98% were seen once; the top ten hold 0.45%. Findings and limits, study-wide: Only blood underwent sampling, and tissue repertoires likely differ.

Comment on this clone: Its specificity is unknown.

Negatively enriched CD4+ T cells were divided by CD45RA into naive and memory. Germline V gene sequence: CDR1 SNHLY, CDR2 FYNNEI. V was pared by 5 bases and J by 1 base, with 1 base of the junction left unmatched. The CDR3 has 15 amino acids. Sequencing used naive CD4+ T cells sorted from blood. Subset noted: CD45RA+ positively selected. The TCR was taken from a man aged 25 to 45 in good health. The chain uses TRBV2 and TRBJ2-6; 8 nucleotides match TRBD1. The CDR3 bases are TGTGCCAGCAGTAGGACAGGGTCTGGGGCCAACGTCCTGACTTTC. This codes for CASSRTGSGANVLTF.